The T cell receptor (beta chain) described here comes from a study of CD39 and CD103 CD8 tumor-infiltrating T cells (dated 2018 in TCRdb). About the full investigation: The repertoire comparisons shown came from four patients: one with an HPV-positive HNSCC, one with an HPV-negative HNSCC, one with ovarian cancer and one with melanoma. Repertoires of CD8 TIL subsets defined by CD103 and CD39 were compared with peripheral memory CD8 T cells by TCRbeta CDR3 deep sequencing. On the study overall, not on this receptor specifically: DP CD8 TILs appeared more oligoclonal than DN and SP CD8 TILs and blood memory CD8 T cells, with top 30 clonotypes covering roughly 50-86%. Clonotypes from DN TILs largely overlapped with peripheral memory CD8 repertoires, while clonotypes from DP TILs were only rarely found in blood or uninvolved lymph node.

From the cysteine through the phenylalanine, the CDR3 covers 16 amino acids. Only CDR3 DNA is held: 48 bases, read in frame from base 1. For this chain, trimming is 3 bases at the V end and 6 bases at the J end, and the number of junction bases without a gene match is 5. The germline V gene provides CDR1 LGHNA and CDR2 YSLEER. For each subset, between roughly 9,500 and 110,000 sorted cells were used for genomic DNA extraction with the DNeasy Blood and Tissue Kit. The immunoSEQ service sequenced and mapped the TCRbeta V-J or V-D-J regions, with each sample reaching coverage above 8.5x. On the study's bioinformatics: Analysis was limited to productive rearrangements exported from the immunoSEQ Analyzer platform, and clonality was evaluated on the 500 most abundant clones. The Morisita-Horn similarity index and the Jaccard index were used to quantify the overlap in repertoires between populations. In 5 to 7 cancer patients, Morisita-Horn similarity was measured between the TCR repertoires of CD8 T-cell subsets. Imported from immuneACCESS, the table was reduced by TCRdb to in-frame sequences with V and J called. These copies leave out some clones; in studies compared against another copy, an unresolved V gene accounts for under half, and the cause of the remainder is not known. The DNA was the basis for D and trimming; V, J and clone size are from that table. This sample gives around 1,500 clones in total; roughly 75% of them show up just once. The leading ten clones occupy over 35% of the sample.

At the time samples were collected, the patients were not on therapy, although their prior treatments varied from chemotherapy, radiotherapy, surgery and immunotherapy to none at all. After thawing, cells went through T lymphocyte enrichment using a negative-selection kit, with EpCAM beads added for tumor-infiltrating lymphocytes. CD8 TIL subsets were FACS-sorted as CD3+CD4-CD8+CD45RA- cells split by CD39 and CD103 expression into DN, SP and DP. After mincing, tumor specimens underwent a 1 h digestion with hyaluronidase, collagenase and DNase, and were then filtered, enriched by Ficoll and cryopreserved. On a FACSAria II, each population was sorted to more than 97% purity, and the resulting cell pellets were frozen for TCR sequencing with no culture step. For this clone: The antigen it binds to is not known. There are no base qualities to consult, and no much larger clone falls within one base.

This sequence originates from a human donor with head and neck squamous cell carcinoma. The sequence links TRBV4-3 to TRBJ2-2; 12 bases in between match TRBD2. What was sequenced was CD39- CD103- CD8+ T cells sorted from the tumor. The cell subset or site label for this specimen denotes: CD103-CD39- double-negative CD45RA- CD8 T cells. The nucleotide sequence reads as follows: TGCGCCAGCAGCCACCTAGCGGGAGGGCCCCCCGGGGAGCTGTTTTTT. Translated, this is CASSHLAGGPPGELFF.